This T cell receptor beta chain is from a study of cytomegalovirus exposure and HLA in healthy donors. Study conclusions and caveats: The sole available immune exposure information was CMV serostatus. Productive status was seen about 90% or about 30% of the time for most TCR beta V segments in an earlier analysis. Association of a missense DCLRE1C variant with TCR beta V- and J-gene trimming was reported in a later analysis.

Trimming cost V 0 bases and J 4 bases, with 11 bases left between them. The CDR3 is made up of 15 amino acids. The V gene's germline CDR1 is SGHRS and CDR2 YFSETQ. The PCR employed 60 Vbeta primers together with 13 Jbeta primers. In the authors' workflow: A later analysis counted 65 million to 90 million unique TCR beta chains, around 10 million shared. Measured with immunoSEQ multiplex PCR; TCRdb has only the in-frame clones, and not every one. Clonal size and the V and J genes are those of that table, whereas D and trimming came from the DNA. The sample contains approximately 110,000 clones, 60% to 80% of which appear only once. On this clone: The antigen remains undetermined. The identical CDR3 is also encoded by other nucleotide sequences in the sample.

The chain employs TRBV5-1 and TRBJ1-5; weak D call: TRBD1 (5 bases). Material for sequencing was PBMCs. The source of this sequence is a man aged 45-65 years in good health and CMV-seropositive. The CDR3 bases are TGCGCCAGCAGCTTGGACGGGCAGGGAAATCAGCCCCAGCATTTT. Translation gives CASSLDGQGNQPQHF.